This record looks at one T cell receptor beta chain sequence and its context. The assay was immunoSEQ multiplex PCR, and TCRdb's table has in-frame clones only and misses some. The table lists under 65,000 clones, roughly 94% of them singletons, with over 2% in the top ten. This sample is drawn from a study of T cell changes during pregnancy in multiple sclerosis. The source is a female donor with multiple sclerosis, enrolled in a pregnancy study. Sequences were derived from CD8+ T cells from peripheral blood mononuclear cells, sampled after pregnancy.

Here the CDR3 reads CASSWGRTDTQYF. In DNA form, the CDR3 reads TGTGCCAGCAGCTGGGGGAGGACAGATACGCAGTATTTT. J is TRBJ2-3 and V is TRBV5-6; D perhaps matches TRBD2 (6 bases). Trimming removed 3 bases from V and 3 bases from J, with 8 bases in between. Per the germline V gene, CDR1 is SGHDT and CDR2 is YYEEEE. This CDR3 contains 13 residues.